The 5 T cell receptor beta chains given below trace back to one sample, sequenced in a study of a mutant IDH1 vaccine in newly diagnosed glioma. Sequenced by immunoSEQ multiplex PCR; TCRdb stores in-frame clones only, minus some. The sample carries some 58,000 clones, roughly 79% recorded once. Their cognate antigens are unknown. Time point here: week 35, safety follow-up. A single vaccine dose contained 300 ug of mutant IDH1 20-mer peptide, and topical imiquimod was used with it. Sequenced material: PBMCs, taken from a glioma patient whose treatment included an IDH1 peptide vaccine. Source of these receptors: a man aged 40-50 years with glioma.

CDR3 bases: TGTGCCAGCAGTTACTCGACTCAGGGGGATGAGCAGTTCTTC. It yields the protein CASSYSTQGDEQFF. The genes are TRBV6-6 and TRBJ2-1, with 7 positions matching TRBD1. The V segment lost 0 bases and the J segment 8 bases; nucleotides outside the gene matches: 4. In germline, CDR1 is MNHNY, CDR2 SVGAGI (reference sequence). The CDR3 is 14 amino acids.

The gene calls are TRBV28 and TRBJ1-2; D gene ambiguous. V was cut by 7 bases and J by 7 bases, with 19 bases left in between. The CDR3 extends over 14 amino acids. Looked up from germline, CDR1 is MDHEN and CDR2 is SYDVKM. As DNA, the CDR3 is TGTGCCAGCACCTCCTCGGGCCGCGAGGTTGGCTACACCTTC. This translates into CASTSSGREVGYTF.

The chain links TRBV7-3 to TRBJ2-1; a possible D gene is TRBD2 (6 bases). Per the germline V gene, CDR1 is SGHTA and CDR2 is FQGTGA. The CDR3 runs to 15 residues. Trimming stripped 2 bases from V and 2 bases from J, with 10 bases between. The chain's CDR3 is CASSLGAGPYNEQFF. CDR3 nucleotide sequence: TGTGCCAGCAGCTTAGGTGCGGGGCCCTACAATGAGCAGTTCTTC. Full variable domain (remainder filled in from reference TRBV7-3 and TRBJ2-1): GAGVSQTPSNKVTEKGKYVELRCDPISGHTALYWYRQSLGQGPEFLIYFQGTGAADDSGLPNDRFFAVRPEGSVSTLKIQRTERGDSAVYLCASSLGAGPYNEQFFGPGTRLTVL.

V is TRBV10-3 and J is TRBJ1-1; D unclear. Germline values: CDR1 ENHRY, CDR2 SYGVKD. This CDR3 has 13 residues. Trimming removed 8 bases at V and 4 bases at J, with 14 bases between. CDR3 sequence reads: CAIARTWGTEAFF. For the CDR3, the DNA is TGTGCCATCGCCCGTACGTGGGGCACTGAAGCTTTCTTT.

The chain is built from TRBV30 and TRBJ2-3, with D perhaps assigned TRBD1 or TRBD2 (5 bases each). This CDR3 has 12 residues. The germline V and J ends were trimmed by 0 bases and 5 bases, with 6 bases remaining between them. Germline V gives CDR1 GTSNPN, CDR2 SVGIG (reference sequence). The chain's CDR3 is CAWSVGEDTQYF. CDR3 bases: TGTGCCTGGAGTGTGGGGGAAGATACGCAGTATTTT.